This TCR beta chain was sequenced for a study of graft-versus-host responses after intestinal transplantation. Whole-study context: The recipients all started with anti-thymocyte globulin induction and then took tacrolimus and steroids for approximately 3 years. Study-wide findings and caveats: Investigators detected GvH clones in recipient marrow, with some emerging earlier in ileum or blood.

Only in-frame clones appear in the TCRdb table, and some are missing; sequencing was by immunoSEQ multiplex PCR. The table has approximately 71,000 clones, around 90% seen once. The CDR3 contains 13 residues. V lost 4 bases and J 2 bases, leaving 9 bases between the germline ends. In germline, CDR1 is SNHLY, CDR2 FYNNEI. A word on this clone: The target antigen is unknown.

The source of this sequence is a human donor who received an intestinal transplant. The chain employs TRBV2 and TRBJ2-7; D is unresolved. The starting material was unstimulated CD8+ T cells sorted from spleen or lymph node cells, obtained before intestinal transplant. The CDR3 DNA is TGTGCCAGCAGTGGGGTGGAGACCTACGAGCAGTACTTC. This translates into CASSGVETYEQYF.